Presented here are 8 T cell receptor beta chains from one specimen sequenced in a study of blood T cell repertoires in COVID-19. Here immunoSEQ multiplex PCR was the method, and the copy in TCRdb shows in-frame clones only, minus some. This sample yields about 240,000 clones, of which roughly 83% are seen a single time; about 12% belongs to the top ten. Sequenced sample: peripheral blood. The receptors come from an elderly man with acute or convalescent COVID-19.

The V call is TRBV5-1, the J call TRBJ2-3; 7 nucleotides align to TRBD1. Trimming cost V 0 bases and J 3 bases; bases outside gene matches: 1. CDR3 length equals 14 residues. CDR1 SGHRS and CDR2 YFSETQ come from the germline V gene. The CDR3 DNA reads TGCGCCAGCAGCTTGGAGACAGGGACAGATACGCAGTATTTT. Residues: CASSLETGTDTQYF. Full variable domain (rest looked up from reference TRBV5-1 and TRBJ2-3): KAGVTQTPRYLIKTRGQQVTLSCSPISGHRSVSWYQQTPGQGLQFLFEYFSETQRNKGNFPGRFSGRQFSNSRSEMNVSTLELGDSALYLCASSLETGTDTQYFGPGTRLTVL.

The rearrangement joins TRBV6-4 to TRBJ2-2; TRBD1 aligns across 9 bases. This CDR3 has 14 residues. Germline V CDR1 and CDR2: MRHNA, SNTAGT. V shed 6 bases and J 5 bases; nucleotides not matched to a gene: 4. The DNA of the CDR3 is TGTGCCAGCAGAGGACAGGGGAGGACCGGGGAGCTGTTTTTT. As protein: CASRGQGRTGELFF.

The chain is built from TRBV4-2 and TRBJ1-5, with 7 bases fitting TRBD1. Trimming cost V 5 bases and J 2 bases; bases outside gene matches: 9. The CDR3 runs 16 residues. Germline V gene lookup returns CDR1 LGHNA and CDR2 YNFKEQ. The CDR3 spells CASSASGTVGNQPQHF. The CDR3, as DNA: TGTGCCAGCAGCGCCTCCGGGACAGTAGGCAATCAGCCCCAGCATTTT.

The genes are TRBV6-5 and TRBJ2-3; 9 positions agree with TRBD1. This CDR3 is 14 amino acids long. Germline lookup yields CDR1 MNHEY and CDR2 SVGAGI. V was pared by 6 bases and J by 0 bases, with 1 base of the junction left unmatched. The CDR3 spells CASRTGGSTDTQYF. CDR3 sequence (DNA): TGTGCCAGCAGAACAGGGGGCAGCACAGATACGCAGTATTTT.

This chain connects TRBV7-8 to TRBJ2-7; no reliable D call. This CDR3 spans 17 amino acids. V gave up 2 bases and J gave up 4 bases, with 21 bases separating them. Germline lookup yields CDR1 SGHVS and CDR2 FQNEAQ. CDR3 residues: CASSLNGLGSISYEQYF. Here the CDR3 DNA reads TGTGCCAGCAGCTTAAACGGTCTTGGTTCCATCTCTTACGAGCAGTACTTC.

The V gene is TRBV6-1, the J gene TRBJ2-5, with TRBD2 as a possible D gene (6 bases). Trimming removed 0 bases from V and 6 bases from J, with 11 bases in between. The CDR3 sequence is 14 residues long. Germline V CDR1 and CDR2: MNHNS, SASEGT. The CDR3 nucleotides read TGTGCCAGCAGTGAAGCGGGGGGAAGACAGACCCAGTACTTC. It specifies CASSEAGGRQTQYF.

DNA for the CDR3: TGCGCCAGCAGTCAAGCGGGAGGGGTCAATGAGCAGTTCTTC. Translating it yields CASSQAGGVNEQFF. V usage is TRBV5-1 and J usage is TRBJ2-1; 10 nucleotides agree with TRBD2. Germline lookup yields CDR1 SGHRS and CDR2 YFSETQ. This CDR3 has 14 residues. Losses at the gene ends were 5 bases for V and 6 bases for J; bases not matched to a gene: 5. Filled out from reference TRBV5-1 and TRBJ2-1, the complete variable domain reads KAGVTQTPRYLIKTRGQQVTLSCSPISGHRSVSWYQQTPGQGLQFLFEYFSETQRNKGNFPGRFSGRQFSNSRSEMNVSTLELGDSALYLCASSQAGGVNEQFFGPGTRLTVL.

CDR3 residues: CASSLGGLAEETQYF. CDR3 in DNA: TGTGCCAGCAGCTTGGGGGGACTAGCGGAAGAGACCCAGTACTTC. This chain uses TRBV5-4 with TRBJ2-5; 11 nucleotides line up with TRBD2. V was clipped by 0 bases and J by 3 bases; unmatched bases: 1. Germline V gene data show CDR1 as SGHNT and CDR2 as YYREEE (reference sequence). The CDR3 contains 15 residues.